This entry is about one TCR beta chain. Its antigen is as yet unknown. Vbeta (60) and Jbeta (13) primers were used in the PCR. Using immunoSEQ multiplex PCR, the repertoire was profiled, and TCRdb retains in-frame clones only, with some absent. This sample's table has around 140,000 clones. This record belongs to a study of cytomegalovirus exposure and HLA in healthy donors. Whole-study results and caveats: In a later analysis, across HLA loci, associated TCR counts were highest for DRB1, lowest for HLA-C. The study reported that TCR beta sequences accurately predicted HLA-A and HLA-B alleles in most subjects.

Germline V gene lookup returns CDR1 SGHNT and CDR2 YYREEE (reference sequence). The V and J ends lost 3 bases and 8 bases respectively, with 18 bases between them. This CDR3 comprises 16 residues. Sequencing was performed on PBMCs. The clonotype comes from a woman aged 40 to 55 in good health and CMV-seronegative. The chain is built from TRBV5-4 and TRBJ1-6; no reliable D call. This chain's CDR3 is CASSWGGPLYDSPLHF. DNA for the CDR3: TGTGCCAGCAGCTGGGGAGGGCCTTTATATGATTCACCCCTCCACTTT.